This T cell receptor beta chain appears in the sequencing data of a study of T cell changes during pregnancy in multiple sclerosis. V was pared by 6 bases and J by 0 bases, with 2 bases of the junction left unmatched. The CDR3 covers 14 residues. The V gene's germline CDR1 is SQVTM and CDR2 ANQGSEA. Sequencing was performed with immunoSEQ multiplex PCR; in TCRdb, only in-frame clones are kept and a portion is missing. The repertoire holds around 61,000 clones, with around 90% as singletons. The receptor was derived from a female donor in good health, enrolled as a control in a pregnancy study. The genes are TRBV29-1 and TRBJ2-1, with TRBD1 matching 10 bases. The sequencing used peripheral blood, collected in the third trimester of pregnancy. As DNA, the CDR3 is TGCAGCGTCGGGGACAGGGGCTCCTACAATGAGCAGTTCTTC. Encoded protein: CSVGDRGSYNEQFF.